This entry lists 5 T cell receptor beta chains sequenced from one sample in a study of Graves' ophthalmopathy and Graves' hyperthyroidism. As the template, RNA transcripts were used to amplify TCR beta CDR3 regions. HTBI primers were used in a first-round RT-PCR, which preceded a second-round multiplex PCR. TCRdb used MiXCR to reprocess the multiplex PCR reads, holding one entry per CDR3 protein. Of approximately 700,000 distinct CDR3 sequences in the sample, more than 40% were seen once. The source material was peripheral blood. These receptors were collected from an adult man with Graves' ophthalmopathy.

This clonotype was seen just once. The rearrangement uses TRBV7-3 and TRBJ1-3; D gene unclear. CDR1 is SGHTA and CDR2 is FQGTGA in the germline V gene. V was shortened by 2 bases and J by 4 bases, with 15 bases between the two germline ends. The CDR3 is 16 residues long. CDR3 sequence reads: CASSLVGGAYGNTIYF. CDR3 nucleotides: TGTGCCAGCAGCTTAGTGGGTGGAGCTTACGGAAACACCATATATTTT.

The chain carries TRBV10-3 and TRBJ2-2, with a tentative D call TRBD2 (6 bases). The CDR3 is 13 amino acids. Trimming pared 0 bases from V and 8 bases from J, leaving 7 bases between. CDR1 ENHRY and CDR2 SYGVKD come from the germline V gene. The CDR3 region is CAISESSGGELFF. The DNA for the CDR3 is TGTGCCATCAGTGAGTCAAGCGGGGGGGAGCTGTTTTTT.

This clonotype was detected ten times or more. The V and J genes are TRBV2 and TRBJ1-4; D gene ambiguous. The CDR3 runs to 14 residues. V was cut by 4 bases and J by 8 bases, with 14 bases left in between. CDR1 is SNHLY and CDR2 is FYNNEI in the germline V gene. CDR3 nucleotides: TGTGCCAGCAGTGGGACTACGGGAGGGGAAAAACTGTTTTTT. This gives the protein CASSGTTGGEKLFF. The full variable domain, rest sourced from reference TRBV2 and TRBJ1-4, is EPEVTQTPSHQVTQMGQEVILRCVPISNHLYFYWYRQILGQKVEFLVSFYNNEISEKSEIFDDQFSVERPDGSNFTLKIRSTKLEDSAMYFCASSGTTGGEKLFFGSGTQLSVL.

The chain employs TRBV12-3 or TRBV12-4 and TRBJ2-7; TRBD1 might be the D (6 bases). CDR3 length: 15 amino acids. V shed 6 bases and J shed 2 bases, with 17 bases lying between them. CDR3 sequence: CASSLRDTPTYEQYF. The DNA of the CDR3 is TGTGCCAGCAGCCTCCGGGACACACCAACCTACGAGCAGTACTTC.

This clonotype was counted a few times. The chain links TRBV12-5 to TRBJ2-7; no reliable D call. Trimming took off 0 bases at V and 9 bases at J, with 9 bases between the two ends. Germline assignment: CDR1 LGHNT and CDR2 FRNRAP. The CDR3 extends over 12 amino acids. CDR3 DNA sequence: TGTGCTAGTGGTTTGGTAAGGTCCGCGCAGTACTTC. This gives the protein CASGLVRSAQYF.